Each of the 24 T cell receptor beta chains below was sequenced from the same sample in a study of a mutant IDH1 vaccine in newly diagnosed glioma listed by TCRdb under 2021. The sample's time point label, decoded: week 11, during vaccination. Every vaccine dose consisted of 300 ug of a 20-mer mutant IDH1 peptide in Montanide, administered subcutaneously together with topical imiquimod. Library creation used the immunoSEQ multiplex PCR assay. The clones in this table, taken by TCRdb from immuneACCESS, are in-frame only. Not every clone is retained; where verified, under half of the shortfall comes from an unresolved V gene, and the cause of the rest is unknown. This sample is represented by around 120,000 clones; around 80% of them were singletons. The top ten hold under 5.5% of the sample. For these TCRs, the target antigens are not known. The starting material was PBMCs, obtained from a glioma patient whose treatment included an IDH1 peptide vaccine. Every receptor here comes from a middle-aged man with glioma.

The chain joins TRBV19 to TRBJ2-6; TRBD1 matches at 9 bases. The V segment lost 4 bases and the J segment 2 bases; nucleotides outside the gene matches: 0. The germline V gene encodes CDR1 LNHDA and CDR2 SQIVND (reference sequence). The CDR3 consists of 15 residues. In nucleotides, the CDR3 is TGTGCCAGTAGTAACAGGGGGCCTGGGGCCAACGTCCTGACTTTC. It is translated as CASSNRGPGANVLTF. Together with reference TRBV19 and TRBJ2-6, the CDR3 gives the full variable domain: DGGITQSPKYLFRKEGQNVTLSCEQNLNHDAMYWYRQDPGQGLRLIYYSQIVNDFQKGDIAEGYSVSREKKESFPLTVTSAQKNPTAFYLCASSNRGPGANVLTFGAGSRLTVL.

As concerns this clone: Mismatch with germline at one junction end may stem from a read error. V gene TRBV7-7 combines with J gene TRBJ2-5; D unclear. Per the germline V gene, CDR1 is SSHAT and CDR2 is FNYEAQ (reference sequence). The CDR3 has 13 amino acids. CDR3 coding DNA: TGTGCTAGCAGCTTAGCCCCAGTGGAGACCCAGTACTTC. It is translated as CASSLAPVETQYF.

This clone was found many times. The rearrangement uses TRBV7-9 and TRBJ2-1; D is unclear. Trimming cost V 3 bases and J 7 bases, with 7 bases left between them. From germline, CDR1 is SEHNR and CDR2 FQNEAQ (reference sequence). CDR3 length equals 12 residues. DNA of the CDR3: TGTGCCAGCAGCTTCGAGCGAAATGAGCAGTTCTTC. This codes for CASSFERNEQFF.

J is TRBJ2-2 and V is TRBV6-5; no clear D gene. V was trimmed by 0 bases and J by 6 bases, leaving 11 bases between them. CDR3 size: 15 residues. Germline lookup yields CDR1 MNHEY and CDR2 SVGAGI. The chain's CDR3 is CASSYSTSWSGELFF. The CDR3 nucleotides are TGTGCCAGCAGTTACTCGACCAGTTGGTCCGGGGAGCTGTTTTTT.

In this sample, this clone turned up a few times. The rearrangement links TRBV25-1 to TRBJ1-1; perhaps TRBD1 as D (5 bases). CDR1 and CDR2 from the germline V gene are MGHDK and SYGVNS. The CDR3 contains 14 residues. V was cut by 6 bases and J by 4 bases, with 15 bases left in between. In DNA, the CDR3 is TGTGCCAGCAGGGGACTTGGCGGCGGCACTGAAGCTTTCTTT. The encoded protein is CASRGLGGGTEAFF. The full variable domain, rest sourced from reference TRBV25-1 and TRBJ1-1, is EADIYQTPRYLVIGTGKKITLECSQTMGHDKMYWYQQDPGMELHLIHYSYGVNSTEKGDLSSESTVSRIRTEHFPLTLESARPSHTSQYLCASRGLGGGTEAFFGQGTRLTVV.

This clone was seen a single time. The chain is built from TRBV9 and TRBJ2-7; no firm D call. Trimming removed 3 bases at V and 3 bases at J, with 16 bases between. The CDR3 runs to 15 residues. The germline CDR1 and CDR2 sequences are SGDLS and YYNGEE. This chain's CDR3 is CASSERAGARYEQYF. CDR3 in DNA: TGTGCCAGCAGCGAACGGGCAGGAGCGCGCTACGAGCAGTACTTC.

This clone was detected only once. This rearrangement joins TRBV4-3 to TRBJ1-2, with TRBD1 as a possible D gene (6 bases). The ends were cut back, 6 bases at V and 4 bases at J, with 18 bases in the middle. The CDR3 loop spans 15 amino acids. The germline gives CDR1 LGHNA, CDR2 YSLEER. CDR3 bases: TGCGCCAGCAGTCTCCGGGCAGGGGTGGGCTATGGCTACACCTTC. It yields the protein CASSLRAGVGYGYTF.

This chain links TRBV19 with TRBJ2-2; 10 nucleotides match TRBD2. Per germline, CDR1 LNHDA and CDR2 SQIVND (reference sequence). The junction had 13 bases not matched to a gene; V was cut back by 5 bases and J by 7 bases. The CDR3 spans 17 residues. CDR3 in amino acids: CASSSSSGSFVGGELFF. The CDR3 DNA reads TGTGCCAGTAGTTCGTCTAGCGGGAGTTTTGTCGGCGGGGAGCTGTTTTTT.

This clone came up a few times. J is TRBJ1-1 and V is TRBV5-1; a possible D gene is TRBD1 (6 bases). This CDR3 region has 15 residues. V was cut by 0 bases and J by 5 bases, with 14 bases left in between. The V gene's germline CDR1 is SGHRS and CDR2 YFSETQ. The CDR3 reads CASSLDREVRTEAFF. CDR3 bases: TGCGCCAGCAGCTTGGACAGGGAGGTAAGGACTGAAGCTTTCTTT.

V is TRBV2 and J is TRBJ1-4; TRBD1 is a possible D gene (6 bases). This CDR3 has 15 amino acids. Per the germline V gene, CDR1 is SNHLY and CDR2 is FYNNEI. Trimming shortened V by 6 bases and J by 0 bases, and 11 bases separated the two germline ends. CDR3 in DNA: TGTGCCAGCAGCGGGACAATTGCAACTAATGAAAAACTGTTTTTT. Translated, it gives CASSGTIATNEKLFF.

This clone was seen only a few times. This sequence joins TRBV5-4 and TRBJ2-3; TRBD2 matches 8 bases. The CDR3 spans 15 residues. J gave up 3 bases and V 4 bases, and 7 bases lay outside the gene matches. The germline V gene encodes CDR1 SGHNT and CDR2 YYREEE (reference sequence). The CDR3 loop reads CASSGGGLGTDTQYF. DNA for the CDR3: TGTGCCAGCAGCGGGGGGGGACTAGGAACAGATACGCAGTATTTT.

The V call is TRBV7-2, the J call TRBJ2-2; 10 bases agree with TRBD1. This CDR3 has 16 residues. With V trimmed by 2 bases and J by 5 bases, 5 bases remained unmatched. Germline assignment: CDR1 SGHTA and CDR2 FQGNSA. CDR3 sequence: CASSLKRQGATGELFF. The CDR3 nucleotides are TGTGCCAGCAGCTTAAAACGACAGGGGGCAACCGGGGAGCTGTTTTTT.

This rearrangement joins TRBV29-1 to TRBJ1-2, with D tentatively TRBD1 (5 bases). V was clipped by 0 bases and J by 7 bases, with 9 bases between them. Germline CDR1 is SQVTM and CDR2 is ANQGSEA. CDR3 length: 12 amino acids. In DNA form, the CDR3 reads TGCAGCGTTGAAGAGGGGACCCGTGGCTACACCTTC. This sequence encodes CSVEEGTRGYTF.

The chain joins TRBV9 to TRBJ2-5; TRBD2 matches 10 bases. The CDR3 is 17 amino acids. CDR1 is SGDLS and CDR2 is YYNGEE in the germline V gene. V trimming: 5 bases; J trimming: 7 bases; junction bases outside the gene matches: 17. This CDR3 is CASSSPQRGGAWGTQYF. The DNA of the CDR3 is TGTGCCAGCAGTTCTCCCCAGCGGGGGGGGGCCTGGGGGACCCAGTACTTC.

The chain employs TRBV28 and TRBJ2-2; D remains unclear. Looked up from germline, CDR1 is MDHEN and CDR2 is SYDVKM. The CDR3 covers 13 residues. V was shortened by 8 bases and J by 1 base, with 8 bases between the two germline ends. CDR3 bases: TGTGCCAGCCCTGACCAGAACACCGGGGAGCTGTTTTTT. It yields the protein CASPDQNTGELFF.

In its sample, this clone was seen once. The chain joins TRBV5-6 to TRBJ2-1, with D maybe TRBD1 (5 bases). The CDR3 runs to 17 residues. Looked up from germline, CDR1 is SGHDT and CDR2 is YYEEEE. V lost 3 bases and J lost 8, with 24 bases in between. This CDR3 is CASSSPGFSPQIDEQFF. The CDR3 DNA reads TGTGCCAGCAGCTCGCCAGGGTTCTCCCCCCAAATCGATGAGCAGTTCTTC.

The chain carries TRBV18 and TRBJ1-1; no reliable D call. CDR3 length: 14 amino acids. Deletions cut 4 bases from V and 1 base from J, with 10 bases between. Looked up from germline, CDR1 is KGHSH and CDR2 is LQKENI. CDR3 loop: CASSLQVANTEAFF. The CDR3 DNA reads TGTGCCAGCTCACTTCAGGTGGCGAACACTGAAGCTTTCTTT.

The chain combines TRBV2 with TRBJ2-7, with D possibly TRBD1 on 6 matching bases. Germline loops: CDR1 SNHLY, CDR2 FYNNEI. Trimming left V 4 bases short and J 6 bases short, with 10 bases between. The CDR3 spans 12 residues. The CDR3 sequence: CASSGTVGEQYF. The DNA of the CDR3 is TGTGCCAGCAGTGGGACAGTGGGCGAGCAGTACTTC.

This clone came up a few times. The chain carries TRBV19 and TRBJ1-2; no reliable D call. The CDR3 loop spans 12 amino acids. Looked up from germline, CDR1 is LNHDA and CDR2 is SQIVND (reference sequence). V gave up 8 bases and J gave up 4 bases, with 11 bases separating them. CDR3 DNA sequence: TGTGCCAGTTTTACCTACGGCTATGGCTACACCTTC. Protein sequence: CASFTYGYGYTF.

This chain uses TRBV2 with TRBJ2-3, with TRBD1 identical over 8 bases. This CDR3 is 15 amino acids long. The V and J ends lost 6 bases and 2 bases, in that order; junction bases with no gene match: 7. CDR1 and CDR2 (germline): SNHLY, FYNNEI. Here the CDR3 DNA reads TGTGCCAGCAGAGCGACAGGGGTCACCACAGATACGCAGTATTTT. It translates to CASRATGVTTDTQYF.

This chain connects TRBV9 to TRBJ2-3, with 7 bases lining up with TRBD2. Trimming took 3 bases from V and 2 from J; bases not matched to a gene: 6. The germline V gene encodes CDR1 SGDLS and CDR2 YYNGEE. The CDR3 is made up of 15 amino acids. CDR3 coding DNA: TGTGCCAGCAGCGCTGCCAGCGGGGTCACAGATACGCAGTATTTT. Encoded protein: CASSAASGVTDTQYF.

CDR3 coding DNA: TGTGCCTGGAGGGACAGCTACGAGCAGTACTTC. Protein: CAWRDSYEQYF. V is TRBV30 and J is TRBJ2-5, with D perhaps TRBD1 (6 bases). The better agreement between TRBJ2-7 and the DNA end casts doubt on the J call. Per the germline V gene, CDR1 is GTSNPN and CDR2 is SVGIG (reference sequence). This CDR3 region has 11 residues.

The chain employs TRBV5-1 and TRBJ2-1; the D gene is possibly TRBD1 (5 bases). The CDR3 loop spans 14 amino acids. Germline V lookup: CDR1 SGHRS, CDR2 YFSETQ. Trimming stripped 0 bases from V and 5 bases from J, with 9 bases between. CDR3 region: CASSLGQTNNEQFF. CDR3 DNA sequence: TGCGCCAGCAGCTTGGGACAGACAAACAATGAGCAGTTCTTC. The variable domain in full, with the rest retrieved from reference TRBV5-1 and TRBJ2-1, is KAGVTQTPRYLIKTRGQQVTLSCSPISGHRSVSWYQQTPGQGLQFLFEYFSETQRNKGNFPGRFSGRQFSNSRSEMNVSTLELGDSALYLCASSLGQTNNEQFFGPGTRLTVL.

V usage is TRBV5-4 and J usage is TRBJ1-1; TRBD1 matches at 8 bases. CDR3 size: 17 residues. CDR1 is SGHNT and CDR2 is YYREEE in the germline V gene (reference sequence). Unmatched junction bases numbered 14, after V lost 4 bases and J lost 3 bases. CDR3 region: CASSTSDRGVVYTEAFF. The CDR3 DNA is TGTGCCAGCAGCACCTCCGACAGGGGAGTAGTTTACACTGAAGCTTTCTTT.